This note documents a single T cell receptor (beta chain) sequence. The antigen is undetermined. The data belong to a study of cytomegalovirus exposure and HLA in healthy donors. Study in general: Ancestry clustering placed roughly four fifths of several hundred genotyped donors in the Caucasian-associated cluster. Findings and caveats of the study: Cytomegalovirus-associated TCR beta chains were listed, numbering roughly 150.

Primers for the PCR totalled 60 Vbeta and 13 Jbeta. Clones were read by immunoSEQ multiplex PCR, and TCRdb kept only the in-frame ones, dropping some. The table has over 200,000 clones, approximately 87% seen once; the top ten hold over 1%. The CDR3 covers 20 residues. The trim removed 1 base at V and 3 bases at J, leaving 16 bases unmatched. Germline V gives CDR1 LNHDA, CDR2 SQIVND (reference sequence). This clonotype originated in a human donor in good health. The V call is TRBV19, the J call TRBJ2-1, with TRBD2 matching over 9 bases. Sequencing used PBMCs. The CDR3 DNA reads TGTGCCAGTAGTATAGTGGGGACCCAAGGGACTAGCAGAAACTACAATGAGCAGTTCTTC. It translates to CASSIVGTQGTSRNYNEQFF.